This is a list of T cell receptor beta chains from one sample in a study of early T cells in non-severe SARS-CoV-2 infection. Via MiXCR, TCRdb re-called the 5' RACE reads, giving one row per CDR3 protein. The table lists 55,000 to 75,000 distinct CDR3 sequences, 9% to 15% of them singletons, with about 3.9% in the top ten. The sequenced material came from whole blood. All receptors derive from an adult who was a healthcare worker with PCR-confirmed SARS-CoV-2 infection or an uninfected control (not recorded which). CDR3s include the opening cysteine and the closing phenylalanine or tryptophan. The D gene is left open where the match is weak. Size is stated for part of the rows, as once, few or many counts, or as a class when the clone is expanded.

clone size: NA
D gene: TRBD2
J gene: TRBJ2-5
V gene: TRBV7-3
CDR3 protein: CASSRSGRRQETQYF
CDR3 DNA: TGTGCCAGCAGCCGAAGCGGGAGGCGTCAAGAGACCCAGTACTTC

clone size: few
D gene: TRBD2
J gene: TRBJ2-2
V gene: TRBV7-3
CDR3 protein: CASSLTGTSGSGGELFF
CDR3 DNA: TGTGCCAGCAGCTTAACGGGGACTAGCGGGAGTGGCGGGGAGCTGTTTTTT

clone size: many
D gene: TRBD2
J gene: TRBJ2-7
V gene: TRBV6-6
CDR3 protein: CASSYGPSGSKEQYF
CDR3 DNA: TGTGCCAGCAGTTACGGGCCTAGCGGGAGTAAAGAGCAGTACTTC

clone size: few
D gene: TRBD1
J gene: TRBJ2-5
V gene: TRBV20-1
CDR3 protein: CSAPWQGEETQYF
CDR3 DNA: TGCAGTGCTCCTTGGCAGGGGGAAGAGACCCAGTACTTC

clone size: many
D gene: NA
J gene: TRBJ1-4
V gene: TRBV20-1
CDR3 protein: CSASENWVTNEKLFF
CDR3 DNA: TGCAGTGCTAGCGAAAATTGGGTTACTAATGAAAAACTGTTTTTT

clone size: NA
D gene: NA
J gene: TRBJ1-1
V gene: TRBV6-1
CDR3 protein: CASSEGPFDNTEAFF
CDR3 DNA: TGTGCCAGCAGTGAGGGGCCGTTCGATAACACTGAAGCTTTCTTT

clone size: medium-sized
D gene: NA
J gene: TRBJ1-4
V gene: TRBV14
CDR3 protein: CASSQASGRTEGEKLFF
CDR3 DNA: TGTGCCAGCAGCCAAGCATCAGGAAGGACAGAGGGTGAAAAACTGTTTTTT

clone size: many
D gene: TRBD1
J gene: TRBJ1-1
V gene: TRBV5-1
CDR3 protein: CASSPTGGGTEAFF
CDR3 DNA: TGCGCCAGCAGCCCCACAGGGGGGGGAACTGAAGCTTTCTTT

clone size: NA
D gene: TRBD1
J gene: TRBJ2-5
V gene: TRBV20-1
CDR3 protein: CSAFDRGTQETQYF
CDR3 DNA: TGCAGTGCTTTTGACAGGGGGACCCAAGAGACCCAGTACTTC

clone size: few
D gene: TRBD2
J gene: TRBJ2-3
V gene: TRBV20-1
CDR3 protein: CSARRSGRGTDTQYF
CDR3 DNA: TGCAGTGCTAGGCGTAGCGGGAGGGGCACAGATACGCAGTATTTT

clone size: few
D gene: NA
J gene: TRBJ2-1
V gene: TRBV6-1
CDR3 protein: CASTGAAGEQFF
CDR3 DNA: TGTGCCAGCACCGGAGCAGCGGGCGAGCAGTTCTTC

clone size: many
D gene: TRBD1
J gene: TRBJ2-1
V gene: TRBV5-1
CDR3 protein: CASSSGQGSLGEQFF
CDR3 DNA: TGCGCCAGCAGCTCCGGACAGGGCTCGCTGGGTGAGCAGTTCTTC

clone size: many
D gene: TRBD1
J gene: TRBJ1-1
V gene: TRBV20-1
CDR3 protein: CSARVRTGAVIGAFF
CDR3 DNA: TGCAGTGCTAGAGTTAGGACAGGGGCGGTTATTGGAGCTTTCTTT

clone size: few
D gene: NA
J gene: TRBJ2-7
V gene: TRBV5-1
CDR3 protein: CASSLDRVRDEQYF
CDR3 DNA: TGCGCCAGCAGCTTGGACAGGGTGAGGGACGAGCAGTACTTC

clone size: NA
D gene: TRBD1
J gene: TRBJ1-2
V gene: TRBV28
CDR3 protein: CASNIAQGPNYGYTF
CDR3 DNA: TGTGCCAGCAATATTGCACAGGGGCCCAACTATGGCTACACCTTC

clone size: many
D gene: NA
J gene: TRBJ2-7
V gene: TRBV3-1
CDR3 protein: CASSQFNGAYEQYF
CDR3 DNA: TGTGCCAGCAGCCAATTTAACGGGGCCTACGAGCAGTACTTC

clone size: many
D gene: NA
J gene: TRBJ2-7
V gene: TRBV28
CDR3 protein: CASRRSGGSEQYF
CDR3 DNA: TGTGCCAGCAGGCGATCAGGCGGAAGCGAGCAGTACTTC

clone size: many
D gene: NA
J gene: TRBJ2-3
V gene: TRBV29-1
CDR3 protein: CSVARGRGTDTQYF
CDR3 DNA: TGCAGCGTAGCTCGGGGGCGAGGCACAGATACGCAGTATTTT

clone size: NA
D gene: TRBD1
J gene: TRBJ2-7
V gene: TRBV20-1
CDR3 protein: CSAPGQGWDEQYF
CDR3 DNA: TGCAGTGCTCCCGGACAGGGTTGGGACGAGCAGTACTTC

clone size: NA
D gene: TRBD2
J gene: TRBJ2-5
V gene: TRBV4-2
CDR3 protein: CASSQDRSGSETQYF
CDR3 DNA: TGTGCCAGCAGCCAAGATAGGAGCGGGAGTGAGACCCAGTACTTC

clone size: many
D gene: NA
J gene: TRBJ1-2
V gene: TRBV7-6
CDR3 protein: CASSPEPGPYGYTF
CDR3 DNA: TGTGCCAGCAGCCCCGAGCCCGGACCCTATGGCTACACCTTC

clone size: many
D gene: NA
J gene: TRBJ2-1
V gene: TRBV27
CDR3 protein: CASPEGGELYNEQFF
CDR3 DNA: TGTGCCAGCCCCGAGGGGGGAGAGCTCTACAATGAGCAGTTCTTC

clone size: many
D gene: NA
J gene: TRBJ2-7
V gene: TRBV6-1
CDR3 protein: CASSGPPSYEQYF
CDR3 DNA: TGTGCCAGCAGTGGGCCCCCCTCTTACGAGCAGTACTTC

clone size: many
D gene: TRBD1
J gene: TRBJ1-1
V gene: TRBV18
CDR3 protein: CASSPGQGLAFF
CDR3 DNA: TGTGCCAGCTCCCCTGGACAGGGATTGGCTTTCTTT

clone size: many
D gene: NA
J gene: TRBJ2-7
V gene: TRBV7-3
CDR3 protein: CASSRYLDPYEQYF
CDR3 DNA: TGTGCCAGCAGCCGATACTTAGACCCCTACGAGCAGTACTTC

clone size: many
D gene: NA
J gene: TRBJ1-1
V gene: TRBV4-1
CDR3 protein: CASSQDLMEGAEAFF
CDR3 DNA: TGCGCCAGCAGCCAGGACCTCATGGAGGGCGCTGAAGCTTTCTTT

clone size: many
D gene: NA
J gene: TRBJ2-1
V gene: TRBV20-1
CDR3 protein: CSAPKSNEQFF
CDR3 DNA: TGCAGTGCACCTAAGAGCAATGAGCAGTTCTTC

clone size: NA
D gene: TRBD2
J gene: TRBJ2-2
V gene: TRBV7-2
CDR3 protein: CASSPRAGGPGGELFF
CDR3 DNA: TGTGCCAGCAGCCCTAGAGCGGGAGGGCCAGGCGGGGAGCTGTTTTTT

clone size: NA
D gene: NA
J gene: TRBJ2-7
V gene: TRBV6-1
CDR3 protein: CASSGSLGGYF
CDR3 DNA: TGTGCCAGCAGTGGGAGCCTCGGGGGGTACTTC

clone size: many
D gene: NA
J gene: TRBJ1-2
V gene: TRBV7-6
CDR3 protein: CASSLSGTRGYTF
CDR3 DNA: TGTGCCAGCAGCTTATCAGGGACACGTGGCTACACCTTC

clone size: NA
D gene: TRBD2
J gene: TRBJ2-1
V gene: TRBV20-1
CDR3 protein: CSATTGTSPNNEQFF
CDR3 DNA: TGCAGTGCTACAACCGGGACTAGCCCAAACAATGAGCAGTTCTTC

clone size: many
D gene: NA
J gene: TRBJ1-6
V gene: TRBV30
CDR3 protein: CAWRDEPYNSPLHF
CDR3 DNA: TGTGCCTGGAGAGACGAACCCTATAATTCACCCCTCCACTTT

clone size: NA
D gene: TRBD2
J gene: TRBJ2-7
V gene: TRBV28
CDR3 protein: CASSVAGGVYEQYF
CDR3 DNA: TGTGCCAGCAGCGTAGCGGGAGGGGTATACGAGCAGTACTTC

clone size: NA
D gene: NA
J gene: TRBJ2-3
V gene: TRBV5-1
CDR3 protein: CASSTQTSTDTQYF
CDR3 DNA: TGCGCCAGCAGCACCCAGACTAGCACAGATACGCAGTATTTT

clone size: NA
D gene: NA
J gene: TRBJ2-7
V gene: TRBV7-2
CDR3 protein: CASSFYYEQYF
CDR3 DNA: TGTGCCAGCAGCTTCTACTACGAGCAGTACTTC